The subject of this entry is one T cell receptor beta chain. As yet, its antigen is unknown. Naive CD8 cells lacked CD45RO, underwent positive selection for CCR7 and left out terminally differentiated effector memory CD45RA+ cells. The donor population consisted of healthy HIV-negative adults with no recent acute infections or vaccinations. Every one of the donors was a Caucasian adult that lived in Nashville, Tennessee. The sample belongs to a study of shared clonotypes between healthy human individuals. Study-wide points: Represented diversity (both genetic and exposure-history) was limited by the small number of donors.

Libraries were prepared by immunoSEQ multiplex PCR; TCRdb keeps only in-frame clonotypes and omits some of them. In the table there are about 1,800,000 clones, approximately 95% of which are singletons. The sample comprised naive CD8+ T cells sorted from blood. The TCR comes from a man between 18 and 29 years old in good health.

CDR3 DNA: TGTGCCAGCAGGAGGGACAGATCCTACGAGCAGTACTTC. Its translation: CASRRDRSYEQYF. The chain uses TRBV11-1 and TRBJ2-7; TRBD1 matches at 7 bases. CDR3 length: 13 amino acids. Per germline, CDR1 SGHAT and CDR2 FQDESV (reference sequence). J was trimmed by 1 base and V by 6 bases; bases with no gene match: 3.